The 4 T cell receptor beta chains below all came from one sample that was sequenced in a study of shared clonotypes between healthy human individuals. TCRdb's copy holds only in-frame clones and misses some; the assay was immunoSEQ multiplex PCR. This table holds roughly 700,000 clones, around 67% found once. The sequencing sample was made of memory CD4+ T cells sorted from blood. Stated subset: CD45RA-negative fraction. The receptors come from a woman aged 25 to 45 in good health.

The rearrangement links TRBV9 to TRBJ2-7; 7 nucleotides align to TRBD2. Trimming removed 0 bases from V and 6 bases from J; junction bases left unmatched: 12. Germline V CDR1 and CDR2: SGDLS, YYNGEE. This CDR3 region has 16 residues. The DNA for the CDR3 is TGTGCCAGCAGCGTAGTTTCTTTGGGAGGGTTCACCGAGCAGTACTTC. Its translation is CASSVVSLGGFTEQYF.

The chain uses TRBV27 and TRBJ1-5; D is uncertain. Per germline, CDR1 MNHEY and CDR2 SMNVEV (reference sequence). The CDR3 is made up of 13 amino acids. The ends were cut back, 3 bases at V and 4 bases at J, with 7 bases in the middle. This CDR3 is CASSLKRNQPQHF. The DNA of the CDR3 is TGTGCCAGCAGTTTGAAGCGGAATCAGCCCCAGCATTTT.

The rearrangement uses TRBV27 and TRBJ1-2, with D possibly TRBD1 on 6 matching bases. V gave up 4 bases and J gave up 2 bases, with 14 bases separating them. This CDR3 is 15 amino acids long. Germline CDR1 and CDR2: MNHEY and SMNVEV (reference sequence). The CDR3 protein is CASSSDLQGNYGYTF. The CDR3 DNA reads TGTGCCAGCAGTTCCGACCTACAGGGCAACTATGGCTACACCTTC.

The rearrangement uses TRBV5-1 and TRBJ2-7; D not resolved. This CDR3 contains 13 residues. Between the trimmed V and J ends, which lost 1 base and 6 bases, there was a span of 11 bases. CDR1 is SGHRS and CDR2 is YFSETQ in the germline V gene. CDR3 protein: CASSLRELSEQYF. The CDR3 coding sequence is TGCGCCAGCAGCTTGAGAGAATTGAGCGAGCAGTACTTC.